The rows below give T cell receptor beta chains drawn from one sample of a study of shared clonotypes between healthy human individuals. Sequencing was performed with immunoSEQ multiplex PCR; in TCRdb, only in-frame clones are kept and a portion is missing. The table has fewer than 1.4 million clones, around three quarters seen once. Sequencing was done on a sample of memory CD4+ T cells from PBMCs. The receptors shown here come from a man in his late teens or twenties in good health. Some clones in this sample may be carry-over from other donors' samples. The CDR3 runs from the conserved cysteine through the conserved F or W. Fields, in order: clone size, J gene, D gene, V gene, CDR3 DNA, CDR3 protein. The D gene is left open where the match is weak. Clone size is stated in some rows and not others, as once, few, many or a class when expanded.

>NA|TRBJ2-5|NA|TRBV18
TGTGCCAGCGCCCTTGGGTTTAAAGAGACCCAGTACTTC
CASALGFKETQYF
>NA|TRBJ2-7|NA|TRBV5-1
TGCGCCAGCAGCCCGCAGGGGAGTTACGAGCAGTACTTC
CASSPQGSYEQYF
>NA|TRBJ2-3|TRBD2|TRBV27
TGTGCCAGCAGTCTATTGCCTGGGACTAGCGGGAGAAGAAATACGCAGTATTTT
CASSLLPGTSGRRNTQYF
>once|TRBJ2-1|NA|TRBV11-1
TGTGCCAGCAGTCCTTACGGCGGGACACAGTTCTTC
CASSPYGGTQFF
>many|TRBJ2-7|TRBD2|TRBV19
TGTGCCAGTAGTAGGCGCGGGAGTTACCACGAGCAGTACTTC
CASSRRGSYHEQYF
>NA|TRBJ1-4|TRBD1|TRBV7-9
TGTGCCAGCAGACGGGGACAGAATGAAAAACTGTTTTTT
CASRRGQNEKLFF
>NA|TRBJ2-6|NA|TRBV28
TGTGCCAGCAGAGATCAGGGAGGGGCCAACGTCCTGACTTTC
CASRDQGGANVLTF
>NA|TRBJ1-4|NA|TRBV28
TGTGCCAGCACTATCCCGGGTGCGGTTGAACTGTTTTTT
CASTIPGAVELFF
>once|TRBJ2-2|NA|TRBV4-2
TGTGCCAGCAGCCAAGATCCTAATATCTACACCGGGGAGCTGTTTTTT
CASSQDPNIYTGELFF
>NA|TRBJ1-2|TRBD1|TRBV7-9
TGTGCCAGCAGCTTCGGCCAGGGGGGTACGGGAGGCTACACCTTC
CASSFGQGGTGGYTF
>NA|TRBJ1-2|TRBD1|TRBV19
TGTGCCAGTACCACGGACAGGGATAGCTATGGCTACACCTTC
CASTTDRDSYGYTF
>NA|TRBJ2-3|NA|TRBV5-1
TGCGCCAGCAGCAGGGGTACAGCTTCCCACACAGATACGCAGTATTTT
CASSRGTASHTDTQYF
>NA|TRBJ2-1|NA|TRBV6-6
TGTGCCAGCGGCGGCGGGAGTGTGGGGGGCGAGCAGTTCTTC
CASGGGSVGGEQFF
>NA|TRBJ1-2|NA|TRBV7-3
TGTGCCAGCAGCTTTGACAGCTTCTATGGCTACACCTTC
CASSFDSFYGYTF
>NA|TRBJ2-2|NA|TRBV5-1
TGCGCCAGCAGCTTGAACCCCCCAGGAGGCACCGGGGAGCTGTTTTTT
CASSLNPPGGTGELFF
>NA|TRBJ2-3|NA|TRBV21-1
TGTGCCAGCAGCACCCACCGACGGGGTCGCACAGATACGCAGTATTTT
CASSTHRRGRTDTQYF
>NA|TRBJ2-2|NA|TRBV7-3
TGTGCCAGCAGCTTGGGAGTGAACACCGGGGAGCTGTTTTTT
CASSLGVNTGELFF
>NA|TRBJ2-7|NA|TRBV7-2
TGTGCCAGCAGCTTAAGTTTTGGGCAGGGCTACGAGCAGTACTTC
CASSLSFGQGYEQYF
>NA|TRBJ1-2|TRBD1|TRBV2
TGTGCCAGCAAAGACAGGGGGACGAACTATGGCTACACCTTC
CASKDRGTNYGYTF
>NA|TRBJ2-1|NA|TRBV9
TGTGCCAGCACCCAGGGACAAATCTACAATGAGCAGTTCTTC
CASTQGQIYNEQFF
>many|TRBJ1-1|NA|TRBV18
TGTGCCAGCAACCCCCCCAGCGGGATGAACACTGAAGCTTTCTTT
CASNPPSGMNTEAFF
>NA|TRBJ1-3|NA|TRBV7-9
TGTGCCAGCAGCTTGGACTTACCAATTGGAAACACCATATATTTT
CASSLDLPIGNTIYF
>once|TRBJ2-7|NA|TRBV2
TGTGCCAGCAGAATGGGACCTCGTGGCTCCTACGAGCAGTACTTC
CASRMGPRGSYEQYF
>NA|TRBJ2-7|TRBD2|TRBV7-6
TGTGCCAGCAGCTCCATAGCGGGAGGGCCGGGCGAGCAGTACTTC
CASSSIAGGPGEQYF
>few|TRBJ1-2|NA|TRBV7-8
TGTGCCAGCGCCCCCCGGTCCGCAGGGCTAGGTATCTATGGCTACACCTTC
CASAPRSAGLGIYGYTF
>once|TRBJ2-1|NA|TRBV10-3
TGTGCCATCAGTGAGTCAACGGGACGGTACAATGAGCAGTTCTTC
CAISESTGRYNEQFF
>NA|TRBJ1-5|TRBD1|TRBV18
TGTGCCAGCTCATCGGGACAGGGCGGCAATCAGCCCCAGCATTTT
CASSSGQGGNQPQHF
>once|TRBJ1-1|NA|TRBV5-1
TGCGCCAGCAGCTTGGGCGGGGGGGCGAACACTGAAGCTTTCTTT
CASSLGGGANTEAFF
>many|TRBJ2-3|TRBD2|TRBV5-1
TGCGCCAGCAAAGAAACTAGCGGGATTACAGATACGCAGTATTTT
CASKETSGITDTQYF
>NA|TRBJ1-1|NA|TRBV7-9
TGTGCCAGCAGCCCTGTGAGGGAAAGTGAAGCTTTCTTT
CASSPVRESEAFF
>NA|TRBJ2-4|NA|TRBV5-4
TGTGCCAGCAGTCGTTCGGGGGGCGCGATCAAAAACATTCAGTACTTC
CASSRSGGAIKNIQYF
>NA|TRBJ1-1|NA|TRBV10-3
TGTGCCATCAGTGAGAGCCCGCCCCCCACTGAAGCTTTCTTT
CAISESPPPTEAFF
>NA|TRBJ2-7|NA|TRBV7-8
TGTGCCAGCAGCTTAGACAGCGGATACCCCTCCGAGCAGTACTTC
CASSLDSGYPSEQYF
>NA|TRBJ2-1|TRBD2|TRBV28
TGTGCCAGCAGTTTTAGCGGGAGTAACTACAATGAGCAGTTCTTC
CASSFSGSNYNEQFF
>many|TRBJ2-7|NA|TRBV4-3
TGCGCCAGCAGCCCCACGATTTACTCCTACGAGCAGTACTTC
CASSPTIYSYEQYF
>NA|TRBJ2-7|NA|TRBV10-3
TGTGCCATCAGTGAGCCGAAGGGGTCGAGGACCCTCGAGCAGTACTTC
CAISEPKGSRTLEQYF
>NA|TRBJ2-7|TRBD2|TRBV7-6
TGTGCCAGCACCTATGGGACTAGCGGCTCCTACGAGCAGTACTTC
CASTYGTSGSYEQYF
>NA|TRBJ2-7|TRBD2|TRBV19
TGTGCCAGTAGTATAGCGGGGGGAAGCGAGCAGTACTTC
CASSIAGGSEQYF
>NA|TRBJ2-7|TRBD1|TRBV18
TGTGCCAGCTCATCCGACAGGGGGCGCTACGAGCAGTACTTC
CASSSDRGRYEQYF
>many|TRBJ1-6|TRBD1|TRBV29-1
TGCAGCGTTTCCCAGGGGGAAGATTCACCCCTCCACTTT
CSVSQGEDSPLHF
>NA|TRBJ2-3|TRBD2|TRBV11-3
TGTGCCAGCAGCTTGGGGACTAGCGGGAGGGGCACAGATACGCAGTATTTT
CASSLGTSGRGTDTQYF
>NA|TRBJ2-1|TRBD2|TRBV10-3
TGTGCCATCAGTGGGACTAGCGAGAACCACAATGAGCAGTTCTTC
CAISGTSENHNEQFF
>NA|TRBJ2-3|NA|TRBV5-1
TGCGCCAGCAGCCTCGGACAGACTGCTGTCACAGATACGCAGTATTTT
CASSLGQTAVTDTQYF
>NA|TRBJ2-5|TRBD2|TRBV9
TGTGCCAGCAGCGTTAGCGGGAGGGCCGGTGAGACCCAGTACTTC
CASSVSGRAGETQYF
>few|TRBJ2-3|NA|TRBV29-1
TGCAGCGTTGAGGGAGGCAGGGGTGCAGATACGCAGTATTTT
CSVEGGRGADTQYF
>NA|TRBJ2-1|NA|TRBV28
TGTGCCAGCAGTATCCCCTCCCTCAATGAGCAGTTCTTC
CASSIPSLNEQFF
>NA|TRBJ2-3|TRBD2|TRBV5-1
TGCGCCAGCAGCTCTCGGTACTTGCGGGAGGGCCGCGCAGATACGCAGTATTTT
CASSSRYLREGRADTQYF
>NA|TRBJ1-2|NA|TRBV2
TGTGCCAGCAGTGAGCGGCGGCCCTATGGCTACACCTTC
CASSERRPYGYTF
>once|TRBJ2-7|TRBD1|TRBV5-1
TGCGCCAGCAGCCCCCGACAGGGGAGGAACGAGCAGTACTTC
CASSPRQGRNEQYF
>once|TRBJ1-1|TRBD1|TRBV18
TGTGCCAGCTCACCCCTTGGACAGGGACGGAACACTGAAGCTTTCTTT
CASSPLGQGRNTEAFF
>many|TRBJ2-7|TRBD1|TRBV30
TGTGCCTGGGCCTACGGGACAGGGGACTACGAGCAGTACTTC
CAWAYGTGDYEQYF
>NA|TRBJ1-1|NA|TRBV6-6
TGTGCCAGCAGCCCAACCCTACAGGTTTCAGCTTTCTTT
CASSPTLQVSAFF
>NA|TRBJ2-2|TRBD1|TRBV28
TGTGCCAGCAGGACGACAGGGGACACCGGGGAGCTGTTTTTT
CASRTTGDTGELFF
>NA|TRBJ1-2|NA|TRBV7-8
TGTGCCAGCAGCTCGACGGGGCCGACCCTCTTC
CASSSTGPTLF
>NA|TRBJ1-5|NA|TRBV2
TGTGCCAGCAGATACTCTGAGGGTCAGCCCCAGCATTTT
CASRYSEGQPQHF
>few|TRBJ2-3|NA|TRBV12-1
TGTGCCAGCAGACCCGGGACAACAAATACGCAGTATTTT
CASRPGTTNTQYF